This T cell receptor beta chain was observed in a study of CD8+ T cells in alopecia areata. V gave up 3 bases and J gave up 3 bases, with 14 bases separating them. The CDR3 contains 15 residues. CDR1 and CDR2 from the germline V gene are MGHDK and SYGVNS. Once RNA had been extracted, it was reverse transcribed into cDNA to act as the sequencing template. The assay was immunoSEQ multiplex PCR, and TCRdb's table has in-frame clones only and misses some. The sample includes more than 150,000 clones, over 50% of them seen just once. This TCR came from a human donor with alopecia areata. The rearrangement links TRBV25-1 to TRBJ2-5, with D perhaps assigned TRBD1 or TRBD2 (5 bases each). This sample comprised CD4+ T cells sorted from blood, obtained at week 0. CDR3 coding DNA: TGTGCCAGCAGTGATTTCCGGGGCGACGAAGAGACCCAGTACTTC. Translated, it gives CASSDFRGDEETQYF.